Listed below are T cell receptor beta chains from one sample, sequenced in a study of vaccination effects on CD4 cells after COVID-19. TCRdb keeps only in-frame clones here, not all; method: immunoSEQ multiplex PCR. The table lists around 44,000 clones, more than 65% of them singletons. Antigens of these TCRs are unknown. Sequencing used CD4+ T cells from PBMCs cultured without peptide, obtained after COVID-19 vaccination. The origin of the receptors is a human donor who had a prior SARS-CoV-2 infection. CDR3s leave out the opening cysteine and the closing phenylalanine or tryptophan. Each record gives: J gene, D gene, V gene, CDR3 protein. D genes are given only for firm matches.

J: TRBJ2-5; D: TRBD2; V: TRBV7-6; CDR3: ASSPKGGASGTLETQY
J: TRBJ1-2; D: -; V: TRBV21-1; CDR3: ASTTRRTGEYGYT
J: TRBJ2-7; D: -; V: TRBV29-1; CDR3: SVRGGFTYEQY
J: TRBJ2-3; D: -; V: TRBV18; CDR3: ASSPTGLITDTQY
J: TRBJ2-1; D: TRBD2; V: TRBV7-3; CDR3: ASSLQSGRTYNEQF
J: TRBJ1-5; D: -; V: TRBV2; CDR3: ASTRVRNNQPQH
J: TRBJ2-7; D: -; V: TRBV12-3/TRBV12-4; CDR3: ASSRRIPGEQY
J: TRBJ2-2; D: -; V: TRBV19; CDR3: ASSLGTYYTGELF
J: TRBJ2-3; D: TRBD2; V: TRBV18; CDR3: ASSSQQRGGPTQY
J: TRBJ1-1; D: -; V: TRBV5-3; CDR3: ARSLVRRLMNTEAF
J: TRBJ1-2; D: TRBD1; V: TRBV18; CDR3: ASSPPGQGSYGYT
J: TRBJ1-3; D: -; V: TRBV19; CDR3: ASSLNRSSGNTIY
J: TRBJ1-2; D: -; V: TRBV30; CDR3: AWSTGPYGYT
J: TRBJ2-5; D: -; V: TRBV7-9; CDR3: ASTPTAAETQY
J: TRBJ2-3; D: -; V: TRBV18; CDR3: ASSPPSADTQY
J: TRBJ2-2; D: -; V: TRBV12-5; CDR3: ASQKVNTGELF
J: TRBJ2-7; D: -; V: TRBV6-5; CDR3: ASSYSEGFTYEQY
J: TRBJ1-1; D: -; V: TRBV7-2; CDR3: ASSKPGLNTEAF
J: TRBJ1-3; D: -; V: TRBV7-9; CDR3: ASSLVKGTAGNTIY
J: TRBJ2-7; D: TRBD2; V: TRBV7-9; CDR3: ASSLDTSGRFYEQY
J: TRBJ1-1; D: -; V: TRBV10-3; CDR3: AISESENTEAF
J: TRBJ2-7; D: TRBD1; V: TRBV30; CDR3: AWSRGPESSYEQY
J: TRBJ1-5; D: -; V: TRBV19; CDR3: ASSIDQYRHQPQH
J: TRBJ1-2; D: -; V: TRBV10-3; CDR3: AISESFGTNYGYT
J: TRBJ1-1; D: -; V: TRBV12-5; CDR3: ASVYRRDVGAF
J: TRBJ1-5; D: -; V: TRBV19; CDR3: ASSIDDWDNQPQH
J: TRBJ2-3; D: TRBD2; V: TRBV7-2; CDR3: ASSLGPLAGWTDTQY
J: TRBJ2-1; D: TRBD2; V: TRBV4-3; CDR3: ASSLTSGRNNEQF
J: TRBJ2-7; D: -; V: TRBV2; CDR3: ASGGWEVYEQY